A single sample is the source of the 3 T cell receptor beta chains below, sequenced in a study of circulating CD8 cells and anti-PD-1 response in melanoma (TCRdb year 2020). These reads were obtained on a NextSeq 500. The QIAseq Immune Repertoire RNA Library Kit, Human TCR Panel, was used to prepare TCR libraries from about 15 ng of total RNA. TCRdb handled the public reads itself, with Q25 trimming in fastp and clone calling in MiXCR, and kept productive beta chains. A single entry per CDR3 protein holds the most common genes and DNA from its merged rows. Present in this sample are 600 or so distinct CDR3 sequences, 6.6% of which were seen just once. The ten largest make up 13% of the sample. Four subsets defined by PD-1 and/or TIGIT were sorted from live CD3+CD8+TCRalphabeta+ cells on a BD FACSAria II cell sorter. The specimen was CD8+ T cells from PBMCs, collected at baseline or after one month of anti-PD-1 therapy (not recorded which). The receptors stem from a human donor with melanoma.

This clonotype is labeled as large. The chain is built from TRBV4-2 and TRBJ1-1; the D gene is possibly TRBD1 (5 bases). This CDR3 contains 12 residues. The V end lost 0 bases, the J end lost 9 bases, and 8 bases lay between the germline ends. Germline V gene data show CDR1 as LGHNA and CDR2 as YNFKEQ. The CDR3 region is CASSQEGVKAFF. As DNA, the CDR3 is TGTGCCAGCAGCCAAGAAGGGGTGAAAGCTTTCTTT.

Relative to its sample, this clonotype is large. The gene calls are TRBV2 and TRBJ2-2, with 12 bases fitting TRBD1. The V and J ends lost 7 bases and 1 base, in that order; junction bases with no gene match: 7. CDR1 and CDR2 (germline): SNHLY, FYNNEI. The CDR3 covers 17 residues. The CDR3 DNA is TGTGCCAGCATTCCGGGACAGGGGGCGCTGAACACCGGGGAGCTGTTTTTT. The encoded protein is CASIPGQGALNTGELFF.

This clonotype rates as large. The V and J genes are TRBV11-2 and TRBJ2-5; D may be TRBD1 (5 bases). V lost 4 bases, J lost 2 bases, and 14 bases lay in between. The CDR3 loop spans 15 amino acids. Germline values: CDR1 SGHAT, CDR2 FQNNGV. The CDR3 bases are TGTGCCAGCAGCTCCCAGGGTAACAGGCAAGAGACCCAGTACTTC. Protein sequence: CASSSQGNRQETQYF.